What follows are 5 T cell receptor beta chains derived from one specimen sequenced in a study of human CD8 memory T cell subsets. Sequencing libraries of TCR beta were made by UMI-labeled 5' RACE. Following a re-call of the 5' RACE reads, TCRdb has one entry per CDR3 protein and lacks DNA. The sample has 4,000 or so distinct CDR3 sequences. The sequenced material came from CD8+ T cells from PBMCs. The receptors originated from a human donor in good health.

The chain links TRBV5-4 to TRBJ2-1; the D call from TCRdb, TRBD2, cannot be confirmed without DNA. The CDR3 extends over 14 amino acids. The germline V gene encodes CDR1 SGHNT and CDR2 YYREEE (reference sequence). The CDR3 region is CASSWGGSPNEQFF.

The rearrangement uses TRBV6-4 and TRBJ2-1; TCRdb designates TRBD1, a call that cannot be tested without DNA. Germline assignment: CDR1 MRHNA and CDR2 SNTAGT. CDR3 length equals 13 residues. The CDR3 spells CASSDSGENEQFF.

Frequency places this clonotype as medium-sized. This rearrangement joins TRBV28 to TRBJ2-5; TCRdb's D call, TRBD1, is unchecked because there is no DNA. CDR3 size: 14 residues. The germline V gene has CDR1 MDHEN and CDR2 SYDVKM. CDR3 sequence: CASSTWTGRETQYF.

The V call is TRBV20-1, the J call TRBJ2-7; TCRdb's D call, TRBD1, is unchecked because there is no DNA. Germline-derived CDR1 and CDR2 are DFQATT and SNEGSKA (reference sequence). The CDR3 totals 16 residues. Here the CDR3 reads CSARDQKRGLTYEQYF.

This clonotype ranks as medium-sized (0.01 to 0.1%) in terms of frequency. The J gene is TRBJ1-1, the V gene TRBV18; TCRdb's assignment of TRBD1 cannot be checked, as there is no DNA. The V gene's germline CDR1 is KGHSH and CDR2 LQKENI. This CDR3 is built from 14 residues. The CDR3 is CASSPRETPVGAFF.